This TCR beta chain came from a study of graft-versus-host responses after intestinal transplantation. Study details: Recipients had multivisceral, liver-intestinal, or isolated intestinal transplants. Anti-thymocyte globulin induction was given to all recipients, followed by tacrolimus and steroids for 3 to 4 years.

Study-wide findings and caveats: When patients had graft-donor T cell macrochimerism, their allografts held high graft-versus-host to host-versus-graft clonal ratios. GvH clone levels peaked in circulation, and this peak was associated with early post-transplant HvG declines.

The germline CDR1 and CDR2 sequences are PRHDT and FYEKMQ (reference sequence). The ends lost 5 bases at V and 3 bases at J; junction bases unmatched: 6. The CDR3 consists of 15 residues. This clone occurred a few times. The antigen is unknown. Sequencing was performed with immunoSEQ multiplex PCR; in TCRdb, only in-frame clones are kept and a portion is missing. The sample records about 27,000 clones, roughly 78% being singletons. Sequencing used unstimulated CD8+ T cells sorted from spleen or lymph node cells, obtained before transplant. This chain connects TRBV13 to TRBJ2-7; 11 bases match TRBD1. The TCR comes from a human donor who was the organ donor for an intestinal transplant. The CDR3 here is CASSPRDRGDYEQYF. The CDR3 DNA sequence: TGTGCCAGCAGCCCCCGGGACAGGGGGGACTACGAGCAGTACTTC.